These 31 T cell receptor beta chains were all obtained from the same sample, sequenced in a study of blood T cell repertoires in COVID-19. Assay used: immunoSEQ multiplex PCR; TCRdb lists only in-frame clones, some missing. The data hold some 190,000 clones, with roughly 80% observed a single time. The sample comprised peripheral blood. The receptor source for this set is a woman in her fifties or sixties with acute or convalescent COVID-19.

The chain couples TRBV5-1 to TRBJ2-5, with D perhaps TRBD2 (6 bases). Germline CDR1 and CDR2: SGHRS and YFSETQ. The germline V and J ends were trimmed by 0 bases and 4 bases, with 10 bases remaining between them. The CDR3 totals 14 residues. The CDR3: CASSLARERETQYF. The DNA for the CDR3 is TGCGCCAGCAGCTTGGCCCGGGAGAGAGAGACCCAGTACTTC. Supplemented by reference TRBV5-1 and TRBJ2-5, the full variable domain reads KAGVTQTPRYLIKTRGQQVTLSCSPISGHRSVSWYQQTPGQGLQFLFEYFSETQRNKGNFPGRFSGRQFSNSRSEMNVSTLELGDSALYLCASSLARERETQYFGPGTRLLVL.

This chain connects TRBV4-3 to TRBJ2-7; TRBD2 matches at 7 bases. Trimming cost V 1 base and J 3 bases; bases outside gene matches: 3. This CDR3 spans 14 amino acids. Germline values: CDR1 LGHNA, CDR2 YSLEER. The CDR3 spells CASSQVVAGYEQYF. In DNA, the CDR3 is TGCGCCAGCAGCCAAGTAGTAGCGGGCTACGAGCAGTACTTC.

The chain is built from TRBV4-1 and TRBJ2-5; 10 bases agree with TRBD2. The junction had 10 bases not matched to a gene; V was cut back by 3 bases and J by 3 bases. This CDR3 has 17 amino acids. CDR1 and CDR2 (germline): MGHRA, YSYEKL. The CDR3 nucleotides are TGCGCCAGCAGCCAGACCCTAGCGGGAGCTACCGAAGAGACCCAGTACTTC. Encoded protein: CASSQTLAGATEETQYF.

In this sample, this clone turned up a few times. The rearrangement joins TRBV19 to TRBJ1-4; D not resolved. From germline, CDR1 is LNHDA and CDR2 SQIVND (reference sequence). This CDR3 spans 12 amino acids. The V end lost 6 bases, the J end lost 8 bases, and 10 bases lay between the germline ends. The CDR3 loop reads CASRTPGEKLFF. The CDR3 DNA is TGTGCCAGTAGGACCCCGGGGGAAAAACTGTTTTTT.

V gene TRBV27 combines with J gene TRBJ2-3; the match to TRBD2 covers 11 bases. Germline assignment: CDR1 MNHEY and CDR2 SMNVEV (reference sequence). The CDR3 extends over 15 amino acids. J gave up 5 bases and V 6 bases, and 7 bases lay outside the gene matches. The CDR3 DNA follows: TGTGCCAGCAGGTCTAGCGGGAGGCAGGGAGATACGCAGTATTTT. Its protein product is CASRSSGRQGDTQYF.

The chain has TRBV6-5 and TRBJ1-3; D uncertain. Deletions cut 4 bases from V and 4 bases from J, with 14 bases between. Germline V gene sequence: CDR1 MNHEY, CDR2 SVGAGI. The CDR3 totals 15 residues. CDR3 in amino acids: CASSSPQVSGNTIYF. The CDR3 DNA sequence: TGTGCCAGCAGTTCACCGCAGGTATCAGGAAACACCATATATTTT.

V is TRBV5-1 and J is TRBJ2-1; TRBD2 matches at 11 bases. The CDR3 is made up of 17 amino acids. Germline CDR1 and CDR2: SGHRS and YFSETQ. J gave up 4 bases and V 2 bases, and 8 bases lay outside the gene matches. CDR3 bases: TGCGCCAGCAGCTTAGCTAGCGGGAGGACGCGATACAATGAGCAGTTCTTC. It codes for CASSLASGRTRYNEQFF.

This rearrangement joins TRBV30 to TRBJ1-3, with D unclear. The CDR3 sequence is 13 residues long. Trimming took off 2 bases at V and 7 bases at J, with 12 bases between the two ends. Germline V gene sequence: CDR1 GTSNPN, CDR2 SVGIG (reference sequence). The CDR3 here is CAWSSNSGNTIYF. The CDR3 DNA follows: TGTGCCTGGAGTTCGAACTCGGGGAACACCATATATTTT.

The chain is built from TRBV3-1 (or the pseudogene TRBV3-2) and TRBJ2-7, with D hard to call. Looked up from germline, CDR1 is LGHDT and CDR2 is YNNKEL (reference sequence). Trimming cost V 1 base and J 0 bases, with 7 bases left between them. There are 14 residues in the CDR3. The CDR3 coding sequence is TGTGCCAGCAGCCAAGGGCCCAGCTCCTACGAGCAGTACTTC. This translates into CASSQGPSSYEQYF.

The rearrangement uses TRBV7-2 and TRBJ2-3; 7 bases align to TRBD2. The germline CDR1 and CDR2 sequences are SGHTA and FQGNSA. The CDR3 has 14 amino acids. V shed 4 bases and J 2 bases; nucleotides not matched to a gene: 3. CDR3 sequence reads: CASSWGLNTDTQYF. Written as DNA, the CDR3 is TGTGCCAGCAGCTGGGGACTAAACACAGATACGCAGTATTTT.

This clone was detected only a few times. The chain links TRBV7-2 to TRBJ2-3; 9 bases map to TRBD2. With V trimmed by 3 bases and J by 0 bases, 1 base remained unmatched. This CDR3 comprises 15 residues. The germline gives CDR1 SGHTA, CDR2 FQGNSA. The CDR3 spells CASSFTSGSTDTQYF. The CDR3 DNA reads TGTGCCAGCAGCTTCACTAGCGGGAGCACAGATACGCAGTATTTT.

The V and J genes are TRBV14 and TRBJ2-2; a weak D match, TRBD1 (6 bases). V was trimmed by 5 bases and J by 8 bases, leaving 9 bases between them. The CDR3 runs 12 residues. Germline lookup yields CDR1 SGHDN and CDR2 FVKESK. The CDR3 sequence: CASSRGFGELFF. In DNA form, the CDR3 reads TGTGCCAGCAGCAGGGGGTTTGGGGAGCTGTTTTTT.

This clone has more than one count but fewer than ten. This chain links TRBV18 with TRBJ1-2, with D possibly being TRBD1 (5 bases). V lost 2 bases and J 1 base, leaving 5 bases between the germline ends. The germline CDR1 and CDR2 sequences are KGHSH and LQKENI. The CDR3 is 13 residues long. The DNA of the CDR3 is TGTGCCAGCTCACCAGACAGTAACTATGGCTACACCTTC. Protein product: CASSPDSNYGYTF.

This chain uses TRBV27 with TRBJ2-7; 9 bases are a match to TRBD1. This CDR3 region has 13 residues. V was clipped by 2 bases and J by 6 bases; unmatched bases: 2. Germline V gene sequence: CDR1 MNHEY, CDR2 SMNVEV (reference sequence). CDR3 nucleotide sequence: TGTGCCAGCAGTTTAGGACAGGGGTCCGAGCAGTACTTC. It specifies CASSLGQGSEQYF.

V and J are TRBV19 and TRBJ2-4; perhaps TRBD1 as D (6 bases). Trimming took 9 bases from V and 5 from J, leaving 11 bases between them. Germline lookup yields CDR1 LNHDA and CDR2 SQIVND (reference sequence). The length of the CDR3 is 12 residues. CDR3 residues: CASRGDENIQYF. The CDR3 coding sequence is TGTGCCAGCAGGGGCGACGAAAACATTCAGTACTTC.

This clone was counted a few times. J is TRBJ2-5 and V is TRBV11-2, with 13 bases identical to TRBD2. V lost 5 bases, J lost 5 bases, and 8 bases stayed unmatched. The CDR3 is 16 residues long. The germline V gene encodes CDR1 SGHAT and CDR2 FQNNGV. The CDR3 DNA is TGTGCCAGCAGCCGAACTAGCGGGAGGGCCGGGGAGACCCAGTACTTC. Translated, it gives CASSRTSGRAGETQYF.

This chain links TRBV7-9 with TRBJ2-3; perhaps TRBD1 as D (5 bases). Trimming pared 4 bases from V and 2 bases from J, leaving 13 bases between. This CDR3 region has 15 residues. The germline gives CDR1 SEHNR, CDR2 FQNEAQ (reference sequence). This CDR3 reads CASSSLDRTTDTQYF. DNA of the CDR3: TGTGCCAGCAGCTCCCTCGACAGAACCACAGATACGCAGTATTTT. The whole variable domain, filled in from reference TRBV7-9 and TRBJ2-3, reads DTGVSQNPRHKITKRGQNVTFRCDPISEHNRLYWYRQTLGQGPEFLTYFQNEAQLEKSRLLSDRFSAERPKGSFSTLEIQRTEQGDSAMYLCASSSLDRTTDTQYFGPGTRLTVL.

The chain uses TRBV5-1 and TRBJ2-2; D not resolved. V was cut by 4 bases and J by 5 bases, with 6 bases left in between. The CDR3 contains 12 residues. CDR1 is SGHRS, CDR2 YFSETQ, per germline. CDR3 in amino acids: CASSQVTGELFF. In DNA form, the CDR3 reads TGCGCCAGCAGCCAGGTTACCGGGGAGCTGTTTTTT.

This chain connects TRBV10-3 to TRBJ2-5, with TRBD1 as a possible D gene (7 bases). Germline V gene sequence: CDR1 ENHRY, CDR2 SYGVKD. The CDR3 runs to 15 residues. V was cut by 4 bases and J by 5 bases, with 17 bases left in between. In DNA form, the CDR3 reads TGTGCCATCAGTGGGGGGGACAGCCCCTTGGAGACCCAGTACTTC. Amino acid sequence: CAISGGDSPLETQYF.

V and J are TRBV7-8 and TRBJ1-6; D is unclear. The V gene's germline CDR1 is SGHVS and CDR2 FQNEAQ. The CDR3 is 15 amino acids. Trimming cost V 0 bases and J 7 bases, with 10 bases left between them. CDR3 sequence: CASSLAAPGNSPLHF. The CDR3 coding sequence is TGTGCCAGCAGCTTAGCCGCCCCGGGGAATTCACCCCTCCACTTT.

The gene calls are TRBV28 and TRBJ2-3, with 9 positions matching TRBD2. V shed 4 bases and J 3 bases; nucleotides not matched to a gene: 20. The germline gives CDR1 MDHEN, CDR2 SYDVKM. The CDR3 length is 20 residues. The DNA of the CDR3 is TGTGCCAGCAGTTCTACAGGGTTTGGTGGGCGGGGGGGCCGAACAGATACGCAGTATTTT. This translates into CASSSTGFGGRGGRTDTQYF. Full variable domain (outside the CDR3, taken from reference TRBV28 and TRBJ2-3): DVKVTQSSRYLVKRTGEKVFLECVQDMDHENMFWYRQDPGLGLRLIYFSYDVKMKEKGDIPEGYSVSREKKERFSLILESASTNQTSMYLCASSSTGFGGRGGRTDTQYFGPGTRLTVL.

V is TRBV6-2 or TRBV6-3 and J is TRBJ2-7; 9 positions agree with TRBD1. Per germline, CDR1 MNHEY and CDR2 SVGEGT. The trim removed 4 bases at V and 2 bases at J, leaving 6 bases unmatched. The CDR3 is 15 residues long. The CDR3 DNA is TGTGCCAGCAGTTTTACAGGGGGCCCTACCTACGAGCAGTACTTC. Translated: CASSFTGGPTYEQYF.

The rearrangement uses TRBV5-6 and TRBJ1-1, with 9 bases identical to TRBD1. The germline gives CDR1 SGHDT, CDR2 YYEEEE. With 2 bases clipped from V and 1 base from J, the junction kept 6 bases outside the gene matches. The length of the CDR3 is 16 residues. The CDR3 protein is CASSFRDRDTNTEAFF. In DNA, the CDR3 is TGTGCCAGCAGCTTCCGGGACAGGGATACGAACACTGAAGCTTTCTTT.

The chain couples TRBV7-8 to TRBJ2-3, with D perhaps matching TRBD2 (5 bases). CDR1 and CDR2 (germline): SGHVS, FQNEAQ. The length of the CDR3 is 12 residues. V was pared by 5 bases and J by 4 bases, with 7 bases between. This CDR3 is CASSPEADTQYF. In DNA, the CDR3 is TGTGCCAGCAGCCCGGAGGCAGATACGCAGTATTTT.

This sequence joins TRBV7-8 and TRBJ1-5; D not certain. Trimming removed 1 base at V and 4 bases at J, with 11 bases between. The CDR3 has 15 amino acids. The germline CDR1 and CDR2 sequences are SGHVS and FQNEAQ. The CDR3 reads CASSLDGRGNQPQHF. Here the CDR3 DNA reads TGTGCCAGCAGCTTAGATGGGCGGGGAAATCAGCCCCAGCATTTT.

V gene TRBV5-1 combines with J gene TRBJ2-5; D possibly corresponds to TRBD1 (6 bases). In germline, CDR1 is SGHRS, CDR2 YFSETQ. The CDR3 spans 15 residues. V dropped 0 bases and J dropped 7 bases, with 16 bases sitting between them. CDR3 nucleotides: TGCGCCAGCAGCTTGGTGGCCAGGGGCGACGGGACCCAGTACTTC. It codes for CASSLVARGDGTQYF.

The CDR3: CASSEDRGVNTEAFF. In DNA form, the CDR3 reads TGTGCCAGCAGTGAGGACAGGGGGGTGAACACTGAAGCTTTCTTT. The chain combines TRBV6-1 with TRBJ1-1; TRBD1 matches 10 bases. This CDR3 has 15 residues. The V gene's germline CDR1 is MNHNS and CDR2 SASEGT. V trimming: 3 bases; J trimming: 0 bases; junction bases outside the gene matches: 1.

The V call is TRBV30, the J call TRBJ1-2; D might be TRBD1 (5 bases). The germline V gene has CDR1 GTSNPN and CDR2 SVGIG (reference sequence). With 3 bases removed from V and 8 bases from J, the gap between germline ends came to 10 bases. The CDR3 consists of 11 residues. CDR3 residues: CAWSPGGGYTF. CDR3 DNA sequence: TGTGCCTGGAGCCCCGGGGGGGGCTACACCTTC.

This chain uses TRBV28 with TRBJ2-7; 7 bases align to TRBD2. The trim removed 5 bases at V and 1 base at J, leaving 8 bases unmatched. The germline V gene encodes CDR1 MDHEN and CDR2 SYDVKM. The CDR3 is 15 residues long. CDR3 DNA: TGTGCCAGCAGTACCGATGGGGAGGGATCCTACGAGCAGTACTTC. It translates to CASSTDGEGSYEQYF.

CDR3 in amino acids: CASSVGGMRQYLLTSTDTQYF. The CDR3 nucleotides read TGTGCCAGCAGCGTAGGCGGTATGAGACAGTACCTTCTTACTAGCACAGATACGCAGTATTTT. The chain employs TRBV9 and TRBJ2-3, with a tentative D call TRBD1 (5 bases). The CDR3 is 21 amino acids. Trimming pared 0 bases from V and 0 bases from J, leaving 26 bases between. Germline lookup yields CDR1 SGDLS and CDR2 YYNGEE.

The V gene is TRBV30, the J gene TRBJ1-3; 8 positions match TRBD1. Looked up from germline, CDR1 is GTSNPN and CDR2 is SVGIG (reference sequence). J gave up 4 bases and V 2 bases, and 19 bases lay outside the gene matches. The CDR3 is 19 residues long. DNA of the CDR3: TGTGCCTGGAGTAGTTTAGGAGAGACAGGGGTATTCCGAGGAAACACCATATATTTT. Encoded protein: CAWSSLGETGVFRGNTIYF.